These 11 T cell receptor beta chains came from one sample sequenced in a study of breast tumors, draining lymph nodes, adjacent tissues. Breast cancer patients provided tissue from their axillary draining lymph nodes. Each CDR3 protein is one row after TCRdb ran MiXCR on the multiplex PCR reads. The sample lists some 100,000 distinct CDR3 sequences, about 20% occurring once. Sample: axillary lymph node tissue. The receptors come from a female donor with breast cancer. Some clones in this sample may be carry-over from other donors' samples.

This clonotype appeared many times. V is TRBV11-2 and J is TRBJ2-3; D unresolved. CDR1 and CDR2 (germline): SGHAT, FQNNGV. V lost 0 bases and J lost 5, with 3 bases in between. The CDR3 has 12 amino acids. The CDR3 DNA sequence: TGTGCCAGCAGCTTAGAGGGAGATACGCAGTATTTT. Translation: CASSLEGDTQYF.

This clonotype was recorded many times. The chain uses TRBV2 and TRBJ2-1; D gene unclear. CDR3 size: 15 residues. CDR1 is SNHLY and CDR2 is FYNNEI in the germline V gene. Deletions cut 5 bases from V and 5 bases from J, with 16 bases between. CDR3 loop: CASSSFGQSDNEQFF. The CDR3 bases are TGTGCCAGCAGTTCCTTCGGGCAGTCAGACAATGAGCAGTTCTTC.

About this clonotype: Possible read error: a much larger clone is one base away. V usage is TRBV20-1 and J usage is TRBJ2-3; D is ambiguous. The DNA matches TRBJ1-5 better at its end, which makes the J call doubtful. CDR3 length: 16 residues. Germline assignment: CDR1 DFQATT and CDR2 SNEGSKA (reference sequence). This CDR3 is CSARPYLAGSTDTQHF. The DNA for the CDR3 is TGCAGTGCTAGACCCTATCTAGCGGGATCCACAGATACGCAGCATTTT.

The J gene is TRBJ1-5, the V gene TRBV6-1; D ambiguous. The CDR3 has 13 amino acids. Trimming removed 0 bases at V and 11 bases at J, with 11 bases between. Germline CDR1 reads MNHNS; CDR2 reads SASEGT. The chain's CDR3 is CASSEAGRPTQHF. The CDR3, as DNA: TGTGCCAGCAGTGAAGCGGGCCGGCCTACCCAGCATTTT.

This clonotype occurred many times. This chain connects TRBV11-3 to TRBJ1-2; no firm D call. The CDR3 loop spans 11 amino acids. V was trimmed by 0 bases and J by 10 bases, leaving 6 bases between them. Germline V CDR1 and CDR2: SGHNT, YENEEA. This CDR3 is CASSLDHVYTF. The CDR3 nucleotides are TGTGCCAGCAGCTTAGATCACGTCTACACCTTC.

The chain has TRBV27 and TRBJ2-2; 9 bases line up with TRBD1. CDR1 and CDR2 from the germline V gene are MNHEY and SMNVEV (reference sequence). Germline trimming cut 5 bases from V and 9 bases from J; bases unmatched to any gene: 10. This CDR3 is built from 15 residues. The CDR3 region is CASSGDRVVTRELFF. In DNA, the CDR3 is TGTGCCAGCAGTGGGGACAGGGTGGTTACCAGGGAGCTGTTTTTT.

This clonotype showed up many times. V and J are TRBV5-1 and TRBJ2-1; 13 bases agree with TRBD2. Losses at the gene ends were 1 base for V and 9 bases for J; bases not matched to a gene: 4. The CDR3 covers 15 residues. The germline V gene has CDR1 SGHRS and CDR2 YFSETQ. CDR3 amino acids: CASSLSGLAGVEQFF. DNA of the CDR3: TGCGCCAGCAGCTTGTCCGGACTAGCGGGAGTTGAGCAGTTCTTC.

This clonotype was seen repeatedly, ten times or more. The chain links TRBV4-1 to TRBJ2-3; D is uncertain. Germline lookup yields CDR1 MGHRA and CDR2 YSYEKL. The length of the CDR3 is 14 residues. V lost 0 bases to trimming and J lost 5 bases, with 9 bases between them. CDR3 sequence reads: CASSQDPYLDTQYF. CDR3 sequence (DNA): TGCGCCAGCAGCCAAGATCCCTATCTAGATACGCAGTATTTT.

A word on this clonotype: Just one base apart from a much larger clone, this may be a read error. CDR3 DNA sequence: TGCGCCAGCAGGCAGGCGGCTAGCGGGGGATACAATGAGCAGTCCTTC. Encoded protein: CASRQAASGGYNEQSF. V and J are TRBV10-1 and TRBJ2-1; 10 nucleotides match TRBD2. This CDR3 spans 16 amino acids. Looked up from germline, CDR1 is WNHNN and CDR2 is SYGVQD (reference sequence).

V is TRBV4-2 and J is TRBJ1-4; D is possibly TRBD1 (5 bases). The CDR3 contains 15 residues. Trimming took off 0 bases at V and 7 bases at J, with 12 bases between the two ends. Germline values: CDR1 LGHNA, CDR2 YNFKEQ. DNA of the CDR3: TGTGCCAGCAGCCAAGAGCGGGGGGGTGTTGAAAAACTGTTTTTT. It codes for CASSQERGGVEKLFF.

This clonotype was seen at least ten times. The chain combines TRBV9 with TRBJ2-2, with unresolved D. CDR3 size: 14 residues. V lost 3 bases, J lost 9 bases, and 15 bases lay in between. The V gene's germline CDR1 is SGDLS and CDR2 YYNGEE. For the CDR3, the DNA is TGTGCCAGCAGCGCCCATCCATTCGGCAGGGAGCTGTTTTTT. This encodes CASSAHPFGRELFF.